The 12 T cell receptor beta chains presented below share a single source sample, sequenced in a study of CD8+ T cells in alopecia areata. Extraction and reverse transcription of RNA yielded cDNA as the sequencing template. Assay: immunoSEQ multiplex PCR; the TCRdb copy retains only in-frame clones and omits some. Altogether about 220,000 clones are present, more than 45% being singletons, with the ten largest covering more than 1.5%. Treatment denoted: oral pan-JAK inhibitor, 5-10 mg twice daily. Sequences were derived from CD4+ T cells sorted from blood, sampled at week 4, from a patient treated with tofacitinib. These receptors all come from a human donor with alopecia areata.

The chain recombines TRBV7-2 with TRBJ1-2, with D uncertain. The CDR3 has 15 amino acids. V lost 1 base, J lost 4 bases, and 13 bases lay in between. CDR1 is SGHTA, CDR2 FQGNSA, per germline. The CDR3 sequence: CASSLDRGGLYGYTF. The CDR3 DNA sequence: TGTGCCAGCAGCTTAGATCGCGGCGGGCTCTATGGCTACACCTTC.

V is TRBV30 and J is TRBJ1-2; 8 bases are shared with TRBD1. With V trimmed by 8 bases and J by 6 bases, 5 bases remained unmatched. The CDR3 length is 11 residues. From germline, CDR1 is GTSNPN and CDR2 SVGIG (reference sequence). The CDR3 sequence is CATHRGNGYTF. In DNA, the CDR3 is TGTGCCACACACAGGGGGAATGGCTACACCTTC.

The chain couples TRBV2 to TRBJ1-1; 7 bases line up with TRBD1. The CDR3 covers 14 residues. Unmatched junction bases numbered 5, after V lost 6 bases and J lost 1 base. Germline V gene data show CDR1 as SNHLY and CDR2 as FYNNEI. Written as DNA, the CDR3 is TGTGCCAGCAGCCCGGACAGGTCGAACACTGAAGCTTTCTTT. It yields the protein CASSPDRSNTEAFF. Looking up the rest from reference TRBV2 and TRBJ1-1 gives the full variable domain: EPEVTQTPSHQVTQMGQEVILRCVPISNHLYFYWYRQILGQKVEFLVSFYNNEISEKSEIFDDQFSVERPDGSNFTLKIRSTKLEDSAMYFCASSPDRSNTEAFFGQGTRLTVV.

The V gene is TRBV14, the J gene TRBJ2-7; D is perhaps TRBD1 or TRBD2 (5 bases each). Germline-derived CDR1 and CDR2 are SGHDN and FVKESK. The CDR3 covers 14 residues. V was pared by 4 bases and J by 12 bases, with 22 bases between. The CDR3 coding sequence is TGTGCCAGCAGCCCGGGCCCCGTAGGGGTTGCGGGGTACTTC. Its protein is CASSPGPVGVAGYF. Complete variable domain (other parts from reference TRBV14 and TRBJ2-7): EAGVTQFPSHSVIEKGQTVTLRCDPISGHDNLYWYRRVMGKEIKFLLHFVKESKQDESGMPNNRFLAERTGGTYSTLKVQPAELEDSGVYFCASSPGPVGVAGYFGPGTRLTVT.

Only a few counts were recorded for this clone. The V gene is TRBV30, the J gene TRBJ1-2, with 7 positions matching TRBD1. In germline, CDR1 is GTSNPN, CDR2 SVGIG (reference sequence). The CDR3 is 13 residues long. The V and J ends lost 0 bases and 12 bases, in that order; junction bases with no gene match: 10. For the CDR3, the DNA is TGTGCCTGGAGTGTACAGGGGACGCGGGGAGACACCTTC. As protein: CAWSVQGTRGDTF.

This clone appeared a few times. This chain joins TRBV5-8 and TRBJ1-2; the match to TRBD1 covers 8 bases. CDR3 length: 14 residues. Losses at the gene ends were 0 bases for V and 5 bases for J; bases not matched to a gene: 3. Germline V gene data show CDR1 as SGHTS and CDR2 as YDEGEE. The CDR3 sequence is CASSLDDRGYGYTF. The CDR3 DNA sequence: TGTGCCAGCAGCTTGGATGACAGGGGTTATGGCTACACCTTC.

Notes on this clone: One end of the junction fails to match germline, which may point to a read error. The chain joins TRBV9 to TRBJ2-3; D unresolved. The CDR3 runs to 13 residues. The germline CDR1 and CDR2 sequences are SGDLS and YYNGEE. The CDR3: CASSVESKDTQYF. CDR3 nucleotides: TGTGCCAGCAGCGTAGAGAGCAAAGATACGCAGTATTTT.

With regard to this clone: The sample has other DNA sequences that encode this CDR3 too. The V gene is TRBV5-1, the J gene TRBJ2-5; no clear D. Germline loops: CDR1 SGHRS, CDR2 YFSETQ. The V end lost 0 bases, the J end lost 5 bases, and 11 bases lay between the germline ends. The CDR3 sequence is 14 residues long. DNA for the CDR3: TGCGCCAGCAGCTTGGGACGGGTTAGGGAGACCCAGTACTTC. This codes for CASSLGRVRETQYF.

V and J are TRBV15 and TRBJ1-4; D unclear. CDR3 length: 13 residues. Trimming took 2 bases from V and 7 from J, leaving 8 bases between them. Per germline, CDR1 LNHNV and CDR2 YYDKDF (reference sequence). CDR3 bases: TGTGCCACCAGCAGACGGGTTCTTGAAAAACTGTTTTTT. As protein: CATSRRVLEKLFF.

The V gene is TRBV7-2, the J gene TRBJ1-4, with unresolved D. Trimming removed 1 base at V and 7 bases at J, with 16 bases between. This CDR3 is 16 amino acids long. In germline, CDR1 is SGHTA, CDR2 FQGNSA. In DNA, the CDR3 is TGTGCCAGCAGCTTAGGATTCGGTAATCAGCCTGAAAAACTGTTTTTT. Protein product: CASSLGFGNQPEKLFF.

Turning to this clone: A read error may be the cause here, since a much bigger clone is one base away. The V and J genes are TRBV6-6 and TRBJ1-2, with 10 bases fitting TRBD1. V lost 5 bases to trimming and J lost 5 bases; unmatched junction nucleotides: 5. This CDR3 has 14 amino acids. Germline V lookup: CDR1 MNHNY, CDR2 SVGAGI (reference sequence). The CDR3 is CASSATGGGYGYTF. In nucleotides, the CDR3 is TGTGCCAGCAGTGCGACAGGGGGCGGGTATGGCTACACCTTC.

A few counts support this clone. The chain couples TRBV14 to TRBJ1-2, with a possible D match to TRBD1 (5 bases). Trimming left V 1 base short and J 1 base short, with 13 bases between. Germline V gives CDR1 SGHDN, CDR2 FVKESK. This CDR3 region has 16 residues. The chain's CDR3 is CASSQGPGRHNYGYTF. The CDR3 DNA is TGTGCCAGCAGCCAAGGTCCGGGACGGCATAACTATGGCTACACCTTC.